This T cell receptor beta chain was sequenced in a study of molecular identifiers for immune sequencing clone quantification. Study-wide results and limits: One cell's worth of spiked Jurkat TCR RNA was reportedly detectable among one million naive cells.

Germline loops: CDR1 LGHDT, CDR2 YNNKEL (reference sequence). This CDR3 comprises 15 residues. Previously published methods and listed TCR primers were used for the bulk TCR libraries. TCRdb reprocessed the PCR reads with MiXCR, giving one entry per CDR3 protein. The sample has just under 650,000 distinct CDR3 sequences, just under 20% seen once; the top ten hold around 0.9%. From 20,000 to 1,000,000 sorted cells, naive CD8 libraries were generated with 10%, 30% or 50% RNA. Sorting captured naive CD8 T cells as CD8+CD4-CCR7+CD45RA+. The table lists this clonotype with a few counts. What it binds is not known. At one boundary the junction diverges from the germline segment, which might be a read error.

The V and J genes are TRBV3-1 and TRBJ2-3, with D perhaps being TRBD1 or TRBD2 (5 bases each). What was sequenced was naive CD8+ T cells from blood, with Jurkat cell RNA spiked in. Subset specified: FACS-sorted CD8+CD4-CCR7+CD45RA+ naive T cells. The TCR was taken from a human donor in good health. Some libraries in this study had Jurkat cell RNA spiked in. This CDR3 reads CASSQDRDRTDAQYF. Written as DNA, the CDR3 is TGTGCCAGCAGCCAAGATCGGGACCGCACAGATGCGCAGTATTTC.